This T cell receptor beta chain is from a study of blood T cell repertoires in COVID-19. Original processing methods: Reference gene primer amplification yielded estimated nucleated cell counts. TCRdb keeps only in-frame clones here, not all; method: immunoSEQ multiplex PCR. V and J calls and clone size are copied from that table; D and trimming were computed from the DNA. The sample lists nearly 25,000 clones, about 72% seen once, with approximately 40% in the top ten. V gave up 2 bases and J gave up 1 base, with 15 bases separating them. Germline lookup yields CDR1 SQVTM and CDR2 ANQGSEA. CDR3 size: 15 residues.

The clonotype comes from a woman aged 80 or older with acute or convalescent COVID-19. The V gene is TRBV29-1, the J gene TRBJ2-7; D is uncertain. The sequencing sample was made of peripheral blood. The CDR3 bases are TGCAGCGTTGAAAAGGATGGGTCAGGTTCCTACGAGCAGTACTTC. It translates to CSVEKDGSGSYEQYF.